This entry features one T cell receptor (beta chain) sequence. The sample is drawn from a study of blood T cell repertoires in COVID-19. Study summary: Both acute and convalescent COVID-19 samples were obtained from the United States, Italy and Spain.

The V end was cut by 10 bases, the J end by 3 bases, with 19 bases between. This CDR3 has 14 residues. CDR1 ENHRY and CDR2 SYGVKD come from the germline V gene. Data came from immunoSEQ multiplex PCR; TCRdb stores just in-frame clones and leaves some out. There are 150,000 to 200,000 clones in the sample; around 87% occur only once, and roughly 0.53% lies in the top ten. This receptor was taken from a man between 60 and 75 years old with COVID-19, enrolled during active disease. The chain couples TRBV10-3 to TRBJ2-7, with D possibly being TRBD1 (5 bases). Source material: peripheral blood. This CDR3 reads CASRDLGQGYEQYF. CDR3 nucleotide sequence: TGTGCCAGCAGGGATTTAGGTCAGGGCTACGAGCAGTACTTC.